This paragraph covers one T cell receptor beta chain sequence. No antigen is known for it. The sample is drawn from a study of blood T cells in healthy people across ages. General study points: The authors considered diversity estimates from one million T cells to be underestimates.

For the second PCR, which ran for 7 to 11 cycles, a sample-barcoded 5' primer and a J-beta primer mix were used. TCRdb ran MiXCR on the 5' RACE reads and lists one entry per CDR3 protein. The sample carries some 900,000 distinct CDR3 sequences, roughly 43% recorded once. The people who gave samples were healthy Caucasians from Russia, aged roughly 6 to 100. This TCR came from a man in his thirties or forties in good health. Sequencing was carried out using blood.

DNA of the CDR3: TGTGCCTGGACCCCACTCGACAGGGGCTACGAGCAGTACTTC. Translating it yields CAWTPLDRGYEQYF. The rearrangement joins TRBV30 to TRBJ2-7; 8 bases are shared with TRBD1. Per the germline V gene, CDR1 is GTSNPN and CDR2 is SVGIG (reference sequence). This CDR3 spans 14 amino acids. V trimming: 4 bases; J trimming: 3 bases; junction bases outside the gene matches: 8.